The clone carrying this T cell receptor (beta chain) has only one observation. The antigen is unknown. This sample was included in a study of T cell responses to AZD1222 COVID-19 vaccine. Background on the study: Recipients boosted at about 4 weeks or about 12 weeks are pooled. The study's findings and limits: Dominant at 160-218 and 743-854, vaccine-associated CD4 TCRs also spanned spike.

Produced via immunoSEQ multiplex PCR; TCRdb's table is partial and in-frame only. Among 90,000 to 150,000 clones listed, 87% were seen once. Germline lookup yields CDR1 MNHEY and CDR2 SVGAGI. The CDR3 contains 14 residues. Trimming pared 7 bases from V and 7 bases from J, leaving 19 bases between. The chain is built from TRBV6-5 and TRBJ1-2; D is possibly TRBD1 (6 bases). Here the sequenced sample was peripheral blood, taken on day 0 of AZD1222 vaccination. The TCR comes from an adult in good health. The CDR3 loop is CASTGQFSVVGYTF. DNA for the CDR3: TGTGCCAGCACCGGACAGTTCAGTGTGGTTGGCTACACCTTC.